The 30 T cell receptor beta chains below all came from one sample that was sequenced in a study of cytomegalovirus exposure and HLA in healthy donors. PCR amplification relied on 60 Vbeta primers (plus 13 Jbeta primers). Data came from immunoSEQ multiplex PCR; TCRdb stores just in-frame clones and leaves some out. This table has about 140,000 clones, about three quarters appearing once. Sequenced material: PBMCs. The receptors were gathered from a human donor in good health.

The chain couples TRBV5-6 to TRBJ1-6; TRBD1 agrees at 8 bases. Germline V gene sequence: CDR1 SGHDT, CDR2 YYEEEE. V gave up 2 bases and J gave up 11 bases; unmatched junction bases: 9. CDR3 size: 15 residues. CDR3 coding DNA: TGTGCCAGCAGCTTTAAGGGACAGGCAGTGGCACCCCTCCACTTT. It is translated as CASSFKGQAVAPLHF.

The rearrangement links TRBV5-4 to TRBJ1-4; TRBD1 aligns across 9 bases. From germline, CDR1 is SGHNT and CDR2 YYREEE (reference sequence). The CDR3 consists of 15 residues. V shed 4 bases, J shed 7 bases, and the junction held 8 bases outside the gene matches. CDR3 DNA sequence: TGTGCCAGCAGCCCGGGACAGGGAGCTCGTGAAAAACTGTTTTTT. It translates to CASSPGQGAREKLFF. Together with reference TRBV5-4 and TRBJ1-4, the CDR3 gives the full variable domain: ETGVTQSPTHLIKTRGQQVTLRCSSQSGHNTVSWYQQALGQGPQFIFQYYREEENGRGNFPPRFSGLQFPNYSSELNVNALELDDSALYLCASSPGQGAREKLFFGSGTQLSVL.

The genes are TRBV18 and TRBJ2-3, with TRBD2 matching over 13 bases. V was clipped by 2 bases and J by 8 bases; unmatched bases: 7. Germline CDR1 reads KGHSH; CDR2 reads LQKENI. There are 16 residues in the CDR3. The CDR3 is CASSPEGLAGEGTQYF. For the CDR3, the DNA is TGTGCCAGCTCACCAGAAGGACTAGCGGGGGAGGGTACGCAGTATTTT. Based on the CDR3 plus reference TRBV18 and TRBJ2-3, the full variable domain is NAGVMQNPRHLVRRRGQEARLRCSPMKGHSHVYWYRQLPEEGLKFMVYLQKENIIDESGMPKERFSAEFPKEGPSILRIQQVVRGDSAAYFCASSPEGLAGEGTQYFGPGTRLTVL.

The CDR3 reads CASSLAGQVQETQYF. CDR3 DNA sequence: TGTGCCAGCAGCTTAGCGGGACAGGTACAAGAGACCCAGTACTTC. This sequence joins TRBV11-2 and TRBJ2-5; 8 bases agree with TRBD1. Trimming took 1 base from V and 2 from J; bases not matched to a gene: 3. The length of the CDR3 is 15 residues. CDR1 is SGHAT and CDR2 is FQNNGV in the germline V gene.

This chain uses TRBV29-1 with TRBJ2-5; D remains ambiguous. Germline values: CDR1 SQVTM, CDR2 ANQGSEA. This CDR3 spans 13 amino acids. V lost 3 bases and J 5 bases, leaving 13 bases between the germline ends. CDR3 DNA: TGCAGCGTTGAGTCAGGATATGGGGAGACCCAGTACTTC. It specifies CSVESGYGETQYF.

The chain joins TRBV10-1 to TRBJ2-3, with D possibly being TRBD2 (6 bases). Deletions cut 3 bases from V and 7 bases from J, with 14 bases between. The CDR3 sequence is 14 residues long. From germline, CDR1 is WNHNN and CDR2 SYGVQD (reference sequence). Here the CDR3 DNA reads TGCGCCAGCAGTGAAAGGGCGGAGGGGAATACGCAGTATTTT. It translates to CASSERAEGNTQYF.

J is TRBJ2-1 and V is TRBV15; 8 nucleotides line up with TRBD2. V lost 5 bases and J lost 10; bases outside the gene matches: 13. CDR1 and CDR2 (germline): LNHNV, YYDKDF (reference sequence). The CDR3 is 15 residues long. The CDR3 reads CATSGPGGISVEQFF. CDR3 bases: TGTGCCACCAGCGGACCGGGGGGGATTAGCGTAGAGCAGTTCTTC.

This chain joins TRBV6-5 and TRBJ1-2, with TRBD1 matching over 7 bases. V lost 5 bases to trimming and J lost 2 bases; unmatched junction nucleotides: 8. CDR3 length: 15 residues. Per the germline V gene, CDR1 is MNHEY and CDR2 is SVGAGI. Here the CDR3 DNA reads TGTGCCAGCAGTGTAAGCCTGGGACAGAACTATGGCTACACCTTC. Its translation is CASSVSLGQNYGYTF.

The rearrangement joins TRBV5-6 to TRBJ2-3; TRBD2 matches 9 bases. V lost 2 bases to trimming and J lost 2 bases; unmatched junction nucleotides: 3. Germline CDR1 and CDR2: SGHDT and YYEEEE. The CDR3 is 15 residues long. CDR3 DNA: TGTGCCAGCAGCTTAATAGCGGGGGACACAGATACGCAGTATTTT. Translating gives CASSLIAGDTDTQYF.

This clone came up a few times. The chain uses TRBV18 and TRBJ1-1, with 8 bases that match TRBD1. The CDR3 consists of 15 residues. The V and J ends lost 4 bases and 3 bases, in that order; junction bases with no gene match: 7. Per germline, CDR1 KGHSH and CDR2 LQKENI. This CDR3 reads CASSHTGTGHTEAFF. The CDR3 coding sequence is TGTGCCAGCTCACATACCGGGACAGGTCACACTGAAGCTTTCTTT.

The rearrangement uses TRBV4-2 and TRBJ1-3, with D possibly matching TRBD1 (5 bases). This CDR3 spans 15 amino acids. V lost 0 bases to trimming and J lost 2 bases, with 8 bases between them. Germline V gene sequence: CDR1 LGHNA, CDR2 YNFKEQ. CDR3 DNA: TGTGCCAGCAGCCAAGATTGGGGGGCTGGAAACACCATATATTTT. Protein product: CASSQDWGAGNTIYF.

The rearrangement joins TRBV7-2 to TRBJ2-5; D not certain. The DNA end lines up better with TRBJ2-7; the J call may be wrong. CDR3 length: 13 amino acids. The germline CDR1 and CDR2 sequences are SGHTA and FQGNSA. CDR3 amino acids: CASSLATHYEQYF. The CDR3 nucleotides read TGTGCCAGCAGCTTAGCGACACATTACGAGCAGTACTTC.

The sample holds one count of this clone. The V call is TRBV28, the J call TRBJ2-7, with D perhaps matching TRBD2 (5 bases). The germline CDR1 and CDR2 sequences are MDHEN and SYDVKM. The CDR3 runs to 14 residues. V was shortened by 4 bases and J by 3 bases, with 13 bases between the two germline ends. DNA for the CDR3: TGTGCCAGCAGTTCCCGGGGTATTAGCTACGAGCAGTACTTC. Translating gives CASSSRGISYEQYF.

DNA for the CDR3: TGTGCCAGCAGTGTCTCAGATACGCAGTATTTT. Translation: CASSVSDTQYF. The J gene is TRBJ2-3, the V gene TRBV2; the D is unclear. The germline V and J ends were trimmed by 4 bases and 4 bases, with 3 bases remaining between them. From germline, CDR1 is SNHLY and CDR2 FYNNEI. There are 11 residues in the CDR3.

The CDR3 loop reads CASSFGQAVLYEQYF. The CDR3 DNA sequence: TGCGCCAGCAGCTTCGGACAGGCCGTACTTTACGAGCAGTACTTC. This sequence joins TRBV5-1 and TRBJ2-7; TRBD1 matches 7 bases. There are 15 residues in the CDR3. V trimming: 2 bases; J trimming: 4 bases; junction bases outside the gene matches: 9. Germline CDR1 SGHRS, CDR2 YFSETQ.

CDR3 residues: CASSQVHPKDYEETQYF. Written as DNA, the CDR3 is TGCGCCAGCAGCCAAGTTCACCCCAAAGACTACGAAGAGACCCAGTACTTC. The V call is TRBV4-1, the J call TRBJ2-5, with D possibly matching TRBD2 (5 bases). Trimming cost V 1 base and J 3 bases, with 18 bases left between them. Germline V lookup: CDR1 MGHRA, CDR2 YSYEKL. The CDR3 runs to 17 residues.

This chain connects TRBV12-5 to TRBJ2-1; maybe TRBD2 (5 bases). V shed 1 base and J shed 9 bases, with 16 bases lying between them. CDR3 length: 15 residues. The germline CDR1 and CDR2 sequences are LGHNT and FRNRAP. The CDR3 is CASGLALAGFGEQFF. CDR3 in DNA: TGTGCTAGTGGTTTGGCGCTCGCGGGTTTCGGTGAGCAGTTCTTC.

The DNA of the CDR3 is TGTGCCAGCAGTGGAGGGACAGGGAAAGTGCGGCGTTCACCCCTCCACTTT. Encoded protein: CASSGGTGKVRRSPLHF. The V call is TRBV6-1, the J call TRBJ1-6; 9 nucleotides match TRBD1. CDR1 is MNHNS, CDR2 SASEGT, per germline. After removal of 4 bases from V and 9 bases from J, the junction contained 13 bases not matched to a gene. The CDR3 covers 17 residues.

This chain joins TRBV4-2 and TRBJ1-6; D remains ambiguous. CDR3 length: 17 residues. V lost 4 bases to trimming and J lost 0 bases, with 13 bases between them. Per the germline V gene, CDR1 is LGHNA and CDR2 is YNFKEQ. CDR3: CASSPIPQSSYNSPLHF. For the CDR3, the DNA is TGTGCCAGCAGCCCTATCCCACAGAGCTCCTATAATTCACCCCTCCACTTT.

The sample holds one count of this clone. Other DNA sequences within the sample encode an identical CDR3. The rearrangement uses TRBV9 and TRBJ2-1; D is undetermined. This CDR3 has 11 residues. Germline CDR1 is SGDLS and CDR2 is YYNGEE. V lost 3 bases and J lost 5, with 3 bases in between. CDR3 sequence: CASSANNEQFF. CDR3 nucleotides: TGTGCCAGCAGCGCTAACAATGAGCAGTTCTTC.

The chain recombines TRBV5-1 with TRBJ2-5; TRBD2 matches 9 bases. Trimming took 0 bases from V and 4 from J; bases not matched to a gene: 7. The CDR3 consists of 16 residues. Germline CDR1 and CDR2: SGHRS and YFSETQ. CDR3 coding DNA: TGCGCCAGCAGCTTGGCACCGGGACTAGCTTTAGAGACCCAGTACTTC. It specifies CASSLAPGLALETQYF.

The table lists this clone with a count of one. J is TRBJ2-3 and V is TRBV5-8, with D unclear. The CDR3 extends over 12 amino acids. CDR1 SGHTS and CDR2 YDEGEE come from the germline V gene. The germline V and J ends were trimmed by 0 bases and 7 bases, with 6 bases remaining between them. CDR3 sequence (DNA): TGTGCCAGCAGCTTGGCTTCGTATACGCAGTATTTT. It specifies CASSLASYTQYF.

This clone was detected only once. One junction end disagrees with the germline gene, perhaps due to a read error. The chain combines TRBV13 with TRBJ2-3; TRBD2 matches 10 bases. The CDR3 is 16 residues long. Germline V gene lookup returns CDR1 PRHDT and CDR2 FYEKMQ (reference sequence). CDR3 protein: CASSRGGTSVTGTQYF. The CDR3 region has the DNA TGTGCCAGCAGCAGGGGCGGGACTAGCGTCACAGGTACGCAGTATTTT.

Only a few counts were recorded for this clone. The V gene is TRBV19, the J gene TRBJ2-1, with 11 bases that match TRBD1. Trimming at V came to 7 bases and at J to 7 bases, leaving 6 bases not matched to a gene. The CDR3 consists of 14 residues. Germline loops: CDR1 LNHDA, CDR2 SQIVND (reference sequence). The CDR3 coding sequence is TGTGCCAGTACCCCTGGACAGGGGGCGAATGAGCAGTTCTTC. Its translation is CASTPGQGANEQFF.

V gene TRBV12-5 combines with J gene TRBJ2-5; D call uncertain. The CDR3 covers 12 residues. V was pared by 6 bases and J by 5 bases, with 10 bases between. Germline V CDR1 and CDR2: LGHNT, FRNRAP. The CDR3 DNA is TGTGCTAGTGGCCCTTCCTTCGAGACCCAGTACTTC. Residues: CASGPSFETQYF.

This chain links TRBV27 with TRBJ2-5, with 11 bases lining up with TRBD1. The germline V gene encodes CDR1 MNHEY and CDR2 SMNVEV (reference sequence). The V gene end was trimmed by 5 bases and the J gene end by 13 bases; junction bases not matched to a gene: 9. This CDR3 has 13 residues. The chain's CDR3 is CASSAGTGGIRYF. In nucleotides, the CDR3 is TGTGCCAGCAGTGCAGGGACAGGGGGAATACGGTACTTC.

The chain is built from TRBV7-9 and TRBJ1-1; no clear D. Germline assignment: CDR1 SEHNR and CDR2 FQNEAQ (reference sequence). V was pared by 3 bases and J by 2 bases, with 7 bases between. CDR3 length: 13 residues. As DNA, the CDR3 is TGTGCCAGCAGCTTGAACAGAAACACTGAAGCTTTCTTT. This codes for CASSLNRNTEAFF.

The J gene is TRBJ1-5, the V gene TRBV2; D is unclear. The ends were cut back, 6 bases at V and 4 bases at J, with 4 bases in the middle. Germline V lookup: CDR1 SNHLY, CDR2 FYNNEI. The CDR3 is 11 residues long. The CDR3 reads CASRRNQPQHF. DNA of the CDR3: TGTGCCAGCAGGAGGAATCAGCCCCAGCATTTT.

V usage is TRBV5-4 and J usage is TRBJ1-1, with D unclear. This CDR3 contains 12 residues. Trimming took 2 bases from V and 5 from J, leaving 7 bases between them. In germline, CDR1 is SGHNT, CDR2 YYREEE (reference sequence). The CDR3 DNA follows: TGTGCCAGCAGCTTCGGGTGGACTGAAGCTTTCTTT. This translates into CASSFGWTEAFF.

The table lists this clone with a few counts. CDR3 bases: TGTGCCATCAGAGCGGACAGGTCGAACACTGAAGCTTTCTTT. This gives the protein CAIRADRSNTEAFF. This sequence joins TRBV10-3 and TRBJ1-1; 7 bases line up with TRBD1. With V trimmed by 6 bases and J by 1 base, 5 bases remained unmatched. The CDR3 runs to 14 residues. Germline V gene lookup returns CDR1 ENHRY and CDR2 SYGVKD.